The 15 T cell receptor beta chains in this list originate from one sample, sequenced in a study of blood T cells in healthy people across ages. Sample-barcoded 5' priming and a J-beta primer mix drove a second PCR of about 7 to 12 cycles. TCRdb re-called the 5' RACE reads with MiXCR, one entry per CDR3 protein. The sample has hundreds of thousands of distinct CDR3 sequences, 40% to 60% seen once. The sequenced sample was blood. The receptors shown here come from a man aged 30 to 45 in good health.

The table lists this clonotype with a count of one. The junction departs from the called germline gene at one end, perhaps through a read error. The genes are TRBV4-3 and TRBJ2-5; D uncertain. The end of the DNA fits TRBJ2-7 better, so the J call may be wrong. Germline values: CDR1 LGHNA, CDR2 YSLEER. This CDR3 has 15 amino acids. The chain's CDR3 is CASCQDRLVGNEQYF. The CDR3 nucleotides are TGCGCCAGCTGCCAAGATCGATTGGTAGGTAACGAGCAGTACTTC.

The rearrangement joins TRBV5-1 to TRBJ1-4; 11 positions agree with TRBD1. The V segment lost 3 bases and the J segment 2 bases; nucleotides outside the gene matches: 3. This CDR3 has 16 residues. Germline loops: CDR1 SGHRS, CDR2 YFSETQ. The DNA for the CDR3 is TGCGCCAGCAGCTGGACAGGGGGCATCACTAATGAAAAACTGTTTTTT. Its protein is CASSWTGGITNEKLFF.

This clonotype has more than one count but fewer than ten. The V call is TRBV12-3 or TRBV12-4, the J call TRBJ2-7; D remains unclear. Trimming took off 8 bases at V and 3 bases at J, with 5 bases between the two ends. The CDR3 contains 10 residues. CDR3 region: CASAVYEQYF. As DNA, the CDR3 is TGTGCCAGCGCCGTCTACGAGCAGTACTTC.

CDR3 nucleotides: TGTGCCATCAAGTCCCAGGGATCCTACGAGCAGTACTTC. Translated: CAIKSQGSYEQYF. The chain recombines TRBV10-3 with TRBJ2-7; tentatively, D is TRBD1 (5 bases). The germline V gene has CDR1 ENHRY and CDR2 SYGVKD. Trimming cost V 7 bases and J 1 base, with 11 bases left between them. CDR3 length equals 13 residues.

The J gene is TRBJ2-4, the V gene TRBV24-1; D call uncertain. V was clipped by 4 bases and J by 6 bases, with 15 bases between them. This CDR3 comprises 15 residues. CDR1 KGHDR and CDR2 SFDVKD come from the germline V gene. CDR3 region: CATSDPGEIGNIQYF. CDR3 coding DNA: TGTGCCACCAGTGACCCTGGAGAGATCGGAAACATTCAGTACTTC.

The V and J genes are TRBV25-1 and TRBJ2-4; possibly TRBD1 for D (5 bases). Germline V gene sequence: CDR1 MGHDK, CDR2 SYGVNS. CDR3 length: 13 amino acids. V was shortened by 3 bases and J by 9 bases, with 12 bases between the two germline ends. This CDR3 reads CASSDRRAGIQYF. The CDR3 DNA reads TGTGCCAGCAGTGACCGCAGGGCTGGCATTCAGTACTTC.

The genes are TRBV7-9 and TRBJ1-2, with D tentatively TRBD1 (5 bases). The CDR3 length is 15 residues. The germline V and J ends were trimmed by 7 bases and 0 bases, with 15 bases remaining between them. Germline CDR1 reads SEHNR; CDR2 reads FQNEAQ (reference sequence). Here the CDR3 DNA reads TGTGCCAGCACCGTCGTGGGGGGAGCTAACTATGGCTACACCTTC. Translating gives CASTVVGGANYGYTF.

This chain links TRBV12-3 or TRBV12-4 with TRBJ2-3; D call uncertain. Deletions cut 3 bases from V and 4 bases from J, with 11 bases between. The CDR3 contains 14 residues. CDR3 DNA: TGTGCCAGCAGTTTGAAGGATAGATCAGATACGCAGTATTTT. Protein: CASSLKDRSDTQYF.

This clonotype was recorded a few times. V usage is TRBV7-2 and J usage is TRBJ2-1; D ambiguous. The CDR3 totals 15 residues. Per the germline V gene, CDR1 is SGHTA and CDR2 is FQGNSA. Deletions cut 1 base from V and 4 bases from J, with 11 bases between. CDR3 amino acids: CASSLVTVGYNEQFF. CDR3 DNA sequence: TGTGCCAGCAGCTTAGTTACAGTTGGATACAATGAGCAGTTCTTC.

The CDR3 DNA is TGTGCCAGCAGCCAACGACAGGGGAGGGTTTCACCCCTCCACTTT. Its protein is CASSQRQGRVSPLHF. This sequence joins TRBV4-2 and TRBJ1-6; 8 positions match TRBD1. The CDR3 runs 15 residues. The germline V gene encodes CDR1 LGHNA and CDR2 YNFKEQ. The V segment lost 2 bases and the J segment 9 bases; nucleotides outside the gene matches: 6.

This clonotype showed up just a few times. This rearrangement joins TRBV9 to TRBJ1-2; perhaps TRBD1 as D (5 bases). Trimming cost V 2 bases and J 8 bases, with 16 bases left between them. Germline V lookup: CDR1 SGDLS, CDR2 YYNGEE. CDR3 length: 14 residues. CDR3 nucleotide sequence: TGTGCCAGCAGCGTGTTGACAGCGGGTGAGGGCTACACCTTC. It encodes CASSVLTAGEGYTF.

This clonotype was seen more than once but under ten times. This chain connects TRBV20-1 to TRBJ1-1; weak D call: TRBD1 (5 bases). Deletions cut 0 bases from V and 1 base from J, with 9 bases between. The CDR3 extends over 14 amino acids. From germline, CDR1 is DFQATT and CDR2 SNEGSKA (reference sequence). The CDR3 DNA follows: TGCAGTGCTAGAGAGGCAGGGCCGAACACTGAAGCTTTCTTT. It translates to CSAREAGPNTEAFF.

This clonotype has only a few counts. The chain uses TRBV4-2 and TRBJ2-6, with D unclear. The CDR3 covers 16 residues. From germline, CDR1 is LGHNA and CDR2 YNFKEQ. Trimming cost V 1 base and J 0 bases, with 7 bases left between them. The CDR3 nucleotides are TGTGCCAGCAGCCAAGCGGACGGCTCTGGGGCCAACGTCCTGACTTTC. It encodes CASSQADGSGANVLTF.

As to this clonotype: A read error may explain this, as a much larger clone is one base away. The V and J genes are TRBV20-1 and TRBJ1-5, with D maybe TRBD1 (6 bases). The V end lost 5 bases, the J end lost 7 bases, and 12 bases lay between the germline ends. The CDR3 is made up of 12 amino acids. Germline CDR1 is DFQATT and CDR2 is SNEGSKA (reference sequence). The CDR3: CSAVDRKQPQHF. The CDR3 DNA is TGCAGTGCTGTCGACAGGAAACAGCCCCAGCATTTT.

This clonotype was counted ten times or more. V usage is TRBV28 and J usage is TRBJ2-1; possibly TRBD2 for D (5 bases). The CDR3 spans 14 residues. Germline CDR1 MDHEN, CDR2 SYDVKM. V lost 7 bases and J lost 0, with 10 bases in between. The CDR3 DNA reads as TGTGCCAGCAAGAGCGGTAGCTCCTACAATGAGCAGTTCTTC. This translates into CASKSGSSYNEQFF.